The rows below give T cell receptor beta chains drawn from one sample of a study of blood T cell repertoires in COVID-19. Clones were sequenced by immunoSEQ multiplex PCR, and TCRdb holds only the in-frame ones, with some missing. The data contain fewer than 150,000 clones, just under 85% of them singletons. Sequenced material: peripheral blood. The receptor set was obtained from a human donor in a cohort sampled during active COVID-19. Both conserved end residues are trimmed from each CDR3. The D gene is left open where the match is weak.

D: NA
V: TRBV7-2
CDR3: ASSVKQDSYNEQF

D: TRBD1
V: TRBV18
CDR3: ASSPSRDREYSNQPQH

D: NA
V: TRBV19
CDR3: ASRGGAQDTEAF

D: TRBD1
V: TRBV10-2
CDR3: ASSEPDRVGGNTIY

D: NA
V: TRBV3-1/TRBV3-2
CDR3: ASSQGEFAGSSYNEQF

D: TRBD1
V: TRBV13
CDR3: ASSPRTGAGGEQF

D: TRBD1
V: TRBV2
CDR3: ASTRERDRAYGYT

D: NA
V: TRBV30
CDR3: AWNTGRNQPQH

D: NA
V: TRBV10-3
CDR3: AISESTVPGDTQY

D: TRBD1
V: TRBV12-3/TRBV12-4
CDR3: ASSRGLDQPQH

D: TRBD1
V: TRBV5-1
CDR3: ASNDRDRGRATEAF

D: TRBD1
V: TRBV27
CDR3: ASSFTGTVGGYT

D: NA
V: TRBV21-1
CDR3: ASSKGPEGQGIPEAF

D: TRBD1
V: TRBV5-6
CDR3: ASSYGQGVYSPLH

D: TRBD1
V: TRBV30
CDR3: AWSRKGAYTYEQY

D: NA
V: TRBV5-1
CDR3: ASSLLQMNTEAF

D: TRBD1
V: TRBV10-1
CDR3: ASSGFRDSLSGANVLT

D: NA
V: TRBV6-6
CDR3: ASRHMGGMISYEQY

D: TRBD1
V: TRBV5-4
CDR3: ASSFTGGGGSGANVLT

D: NA
V: TRBV5-5
CDR3: ASTWLPLQVANEKLF

D: NA
V: TRBV3-1/TRBV3-2
CDR3: ASSHRGRDEQY

D: NA
V: TRBV13
CDR3: ASSSSSDGYT

D: TRBD1
V: TRBV6-5
CDR3: ASRGTGNTEAF

D: NA
V: TRBV11-1
CDR3: ASRTSGFHEQY

D: NA
V: TRBV30
CDR3: ANHGGKNTGELF

D: TRBD1
V: TRBV5-6
CDR3: ASSLRGQGGAF

D: TRBD2
V: TRBV3-1/TRBV3-2
CDR3: ASSQDPGGSGGRNEQF